These 23 T cell receptor beta chains came from one sample sequenced in a study of T cell repertoires in cytomegalovirus infection. TCRdb re-analysed the reads in MiXCR, keeping a single row per CDR3 protein. The table lists 65,000 to 95,000 distinct CDR3 sequences, about 3.8% of them singletons. The sequencing input was PBMCs. These receptors all come from a human donor in good health (CMV status not recorded). Some clones in this sample may be carry-over from other donors' samples.

This clonotype occurred many times. This chain connects TRBV28 to TRBJ2-1; D not resolved. CDR3 size: 13 residues. The germline gives CDR1 MDHEN, CDR2 SYDVKM. Deletions cut 4 bases from V and 12 bases from J, with 16 bases between. The chain's CDR3 is CASSWAFEIVQFF. CDR3 bases: TGTGCCAGCAGTTGGGCCTTCGAGATTGTGCAGTTCTTC.

In its sample, this clonotype was seen many times. The genes are TRBV6-1 and TRBJ1-5; D is unclear. The germline V gene has CDR1 MNHNS and CDR2 SASEGT. CDR3 length: 13 residues. V shed 2 bases and J shed 5 bases, with 7 bases lying between them. The CDR3 coding sequence is TGTGCCAGCAGTGAAAGTTCCCATCAGCCCCAGCATTTT. Its translation is CASSESSHQPQHF.

This clonotype was found many times. The chain combines TRBV12-3 or TRBV12-4 with TRBJ2-3; D not certain. CDR3 length: 15 amino acids. V was clipped by 1 base and J by 2 bases, with 10 bases between them. For the CDR3, the DNA is TGTGCCAGCAGTTTAGACGGGTTGCCCACAGATACGCAGTATTTT. It codes for CASSLDGLPTDTQYF.

This clonotype was observed at least ten times. The rearrangement uses TRBV12-3 or TRBV12-4 and TRBJ2-1, with TRBD2 matching over 9 bases. V shed 2 bases and J 8 bases; nucleotides not matched to a gene: 4. CDR3 length equals 14 residues. The CDR3 DNA is TGTGCCAGCAGTTTACGCGGGGGGGCCGATGAGCAGTTCTTC. This encodes CASSLRGGADEQFF.

This clonotype was detected ten times or more. The chain is built from TRBV18 and TRBJ1-3; no clear D gene. The ends were cut back, 2 bases at V and 1 base at J, with 12 bases in the middle. Looked up from germline, CDR1 is KGHSH and CDR2 is LQKENI. This CDR3 region has 16 residues. The DNA of the CDR3 is TGTGCCAGCTCACCATTGTGGAAGGAATCTGGAAACACCATATATTTT. It codes for CASSPLWKESGNTIYF. The variable domain in full, completed from reference TRBV18 and TRBJ1-3, reads NAGVMQNPRHLVRRRGQEARLRCSPMKGHSHVYWYRQLPEEGLKFMVYLQKENIIDESGMPKERFSAEFPKEGPSILRIQQVVRGDSAAYFCASSPLWKESGNTIYFGEGSWLTVV.

Many counts were recorded for this clonotype. V is TRBV11-2 and J is TRBJ1-1, with unresolved D. Germline CDR1 is SGHAT and CDR2 is FQNNGV. The CDR3 sequence is 16 residues long. The germline V and J ends were trimmed by 2 bases and 11 bases, with 24 bases remaining between them. The CDR3 region is CASSLSWTVRYVYAFF. CDR3 DNA: TGTGCCAGCAGCTTATCCTGGACCGTCCGATATGTGTATGCTTTCTTT.

This clonotype was counted many times. The chain carries TRBV27 and TRBJ1-2; a possible D gene is TRBD1 (5 bases). The germline CDR1 and CDR2 sequences are MNHEY and SMNVEV (reference sequence). The V gene lost 4 bases and the J gene lost 8 bases, with 20 bases spanning the gap. The CDR3 totals 15 residues. This CDR3 reads CASSSPSRGAYGYTF. The CDR3 region has the DNA TGTGCCAGCAGTTCCCCCTCGAGAGGGGCGTACGGCTACACCTTC.

This clonotype was recorded at least ten times. A read error may produce the germline difference seen at one junction end. The rearrangement uses TRBV2 and TRBJ1-2, with a weak D call TRBD1 (5 bases). CDR1 and CDR2 (germline): SNHLY, FYNNEI. This CDR3 is built from 14 residues. The CDR3 is CASSEGAGRPKYHF. For the CDR3, the DNA is TGTGCCAGCAGTGAAGGTGCGGGACGCCCGAAATACCACTTC. Full variable domain (rest looked up from reference TRBV2 and TRBJ1-2): EPEVTQTPSHQVTQMGQEVILRCVPISNHLYFYWYRQILGQKVEFLVSFYNNEISEKSEIFDDQFSVERPDGSNFTLKIRSTKLEDSAMYFCASSEGAGRPKYHFGSGTRLTVV.

Many counts were recorded for this clonotype. The CDR3 DNA reads TGTGCCAGCAGCCGGCCTCAGGGGGGGGGAGGCTACACCTTC. This encodes CASSRPQGGGGYTF. This sequence joins TRBV6-1 and TRBJ1-2, with TRBD1 matching over 7 bases. The V gene end was trimmed by 6 bases and the J gene end by 8 bases; junction bases not matched to a gene: 12. This CDR3 contains 14 residues. CDR1 MNHNS and CDR2 SASEGT come from the germline V gene.

This clonotype has ten or more counts. V is TRBV11-1 and J is TRBJ2-7, with 11 bases lining up with TRBD2. Trimming took 4 bases from V and 6 from J; bases not matched to a gene: 8. From germline, CDR1 is SGHAT and CDR2 FQDESV (reference sequence). This CDR3 has 15 residues. Here the CDR3 DNA reads TGTGCCAGCAGCTCATTAGCGGGGGGGGCTGGCGAGCAGTACTTC. Translating it yields CASSSLAGGAGEQYF.

This clonotype came up many times. The rearrangement links TRBV28 to TRBJ1-2, with D tentatively TRBD1 (6 bases). The CDR3 totals 15 residues. V was cut by 6 bases and J by 5 bases, with 19 bases left in between. Per the germline V gene, CDR1 is MDHEN and CDR2 is SYDVKM. The CDR3 DNA sequence: TGTGCCAGCAGCACCCGTGGCAGGGGAAAGTATGGCTACACCTTC. This encodes CASSTRGRGKYGYTF.

The sample holds many counts of this clonotype. V and J are TRBV24-1 and TRBJ2-1, with D uncertain. The ends were cut back, 5 bases at V and 10 bases at J, with 14 bases in the middle. The length of the CDR3 is 13 residues. Germline V gene lookup returns CDR1 KGHDR and CDR2 SFDVKD. CDR3 amino acids: CATSVYSSGEQFF. CDR3 in DNA: TGTGCCACCAGTGTTTACTCCTCCGGAGAGCAGTTCTTC.

In this sample, this clonotype turned up many times. The rearrangement uses TRBV7-2 and TRBJ2-1; 8 bases map to TRBD2. CDR1 is SGHTA and CDR2 is FQGNSA in the germline V gene. With 0 bases clipped from V and 4 bases from J, the junction kept 5 bases outside the gene matches. The length of the CDR3 is 16 residues. CDR3 in DNA: TGTGCCAGCAGCTTAGCGCTAACGGGGGGGTACAATGAGCAGTTCTTC. It codes for CASSLALTGGYNEQFF.

There are many counts of this clonotype. CDR3 nucleotides: TGTGCCAGCAGCCCCAAAGACAGACTACCTTCAAATTCACCCCTCCACTTT. Its protein is CASSPKDRLPSNSPLHF. The V and J genes are TRBV6-2 or TRBV6-3 and TRBJ1-6; D perhaps matches TRBD1 (5 bases). Trimming removed 6 bases from V and 7 bases from J, with 22 bases in between. CDR3 length: 17 amino acids. Germline CDR1 is MNHEY and CDR2 is SVGEGT.

This clonotype was seen many times. V and J are TRBV12-3 or TRBV12-4 and TRBJ1-1, with D possibly being TRBD1 (6 bases). V lost 5 bases and J lost 4, with 14 bases in between. This CDR3 region has 14 residues. CDR3 nucleotide sequence: TGTGCCAGCAGTCCCGACAGGACGAGCACTGAAGCTTTCTTT. It specifies CASSPDRTSTEAFF.

This clonotype was counted many times. V is TRBV6-2 or TRBV6-3 and J is TRBJ1-6, with D maybe TRBD1 (5 bases). V was trimmed by 5 bases and J by 9 bases, leaving 14 bases between them. The CDR3 covers 14 residues. The germline V gene encodes CDR1 MNHEY and CDR2 SVGEGT. CDR3 nucleotide sequence: TGTGCCAGCAGTGGAAGACAGCGAACTTCACCCCTCCACTTT. This translates into CASSGRQRTSPLHF.

This clonotype has ten or more counts. J is TRBJ2-5 and V is TRBV30, with D possibly TRBD1 on 6 matching bases. Trimming took off 1 base at V and 5 bases at J, with 8 bases between the two ends. Germline V gene lookup returns CDR1 GTSNPN and CDR2 SVGIG (reference sequence). The CDR3 runs 12 residues. The chain's CDR3 is CAWSERGETQYF. The CDR3 region has the DNA TGTGCCTGGAGTGAGAGGGGGGAGACCCAGTACTTC.

This clonotype was detected many times. The chain uses TRBV7-9 and TRBJ2-1; the D call may be TRBD1 or TRBD2 (6 bases each). Germline CDR1 is SEHNR and CDR2 is FQNEAQ (reference sequence). The ends were cut back, 1 base at V and 0 bases at J, with 13 bases in the middle. The CDR3 totals 17 residues. The CDR3 DNA is TGTGCCAGCAGCTTAGGGGGGTGGGGGGCCTCCTACAATGAGCAGTTCTTC. It codes for CASSLGGWGASYNEQFF.

This clonotype was seen many times. The CDR3: CASSLLEAFF. The CDR3 DNA reads as TGTGCCAGCAGCTTATTGGAAGCTTTCTTT. The rearrangement uses TRBV7-9 and TRBJ1-1; D gene ambiguous. This CDR3 spans 10 amino acids. Trimming removed 2 bases from V and 8 bases from J, with 3 bases in between. Looked up from germline, CDR1 is SEHNR and CDR2 is FQNEAQ (reference sequence).

In this sample, this clonotype turned up many times. The V gene is TRBV10-3, the J gene TRBJ2-7, with TRBD2 matching over 13 bases. CDR1 and CDR2 from the germline V gene are ENHRY and SYGVKD. Germline trimming cut 6 bases from V and 6 bases from J; bases unmatched to any gene: 5. This CDR3 contains 14 residues. CDR3 loop: CAISLLAGGLEQYF. CDR3 bases: TGTGCCATCAGCTTACTAGCGGGGGGGCTCGAGCAGTACTTC.

This clonotype was seen at least ten times. The chain combines TRBV4-1 with TRBJ1-6; TRBD1 might be the D (5 bases). This CDR3 contains 20 residues. Germline assignment: CDR1 MGHRA and CDR2 YSYEKL. The ends were cut back, 2 bases at V and 9 bases at J, with 29 bases in the middle. The CDR3 region has the DNA TGCGCCAGCAGCCAATACGGTAGTGGCGGAGGCCACGTGGGGGGTTCACCCCTCCACTTT. Translated, it gives CASSQYGSGGGHVGGSPLHF.

This clonotype was recorded many times. This rearrangement joins TRBV20-1 to TRBJ1-5; D unclear. Germline V gene lookup returns CDR1 DFQATT and CDR2 SNEGSKA (reference sequence). The CDR3 loop spans 16 amino acids. Trimming removed 2 bases from V and 5 bases from J, with 19 bases in between. The CDR3 sequence is CSARPSPVQRDQPQHF. CDR3 sequence (DNA): TGCAGTGCTAGACCTAGTCCGGTCCAGAGGGATCAGCCCCAGCATTTT.

In this sample, this clonotype turned up many times. This chain joins TRBV7-2 and TRBJ2-3; D is undetermined. Germline V gene sequence: CDR1 SGHTA, CDR2 FQGNSA. The CDR3 contains 16 residues. Trimming stripped 1 base from V and 4 bases from J, with 15 bases between. CDR3: CASSLVASPPADTQYF. The CDR3 DNA is TGTGCCAGCAGCTTAGTTGCGAGCCCCCCCGCAGATACGCAGTATTTT.